This section outlines one T cell receptor (beta chain) sequence together with its context. In the same sample, other DNA sequences code for this CDR3. The CDR3 runs to 15 residues. Deletions cut 1 base from V and 2 bases from J, with 9 bases between. From germline, CDR1 is LGHDT and CDR2 YNNKEL (reference sequence). Under the authors' procedure: How many nucleated cells were present was estimated from reference gene primer amplification. Libraries were prepared by immunoSEQ multiplex PCR; TCRdb keeps only in-frame clonotypes and omits some of them. For V, J and clone size, that table is used; D and trimming come from the DNA. The table records fewer than 350,000 clones, about four fifths of them present only once. The entry originates in a study of blood T cell repertoires in COVID-19. Study background: Whether acute or convalescent, the COVID-19 samples came from the United States, Italy and Spain. T cells, B-cell-depleted T cells, or PBMCs provided the cDNA or gDNA that served as material.

This receptor was taken from a woman aged 55-69 years with active or convalescent COVID-19. Sequenced: peripheral blood. V usage is TRBV3-1 (or the pseudogene TRBV3-2) and J usage is TRBJ1-3; D might be TRBD1 (5 bases). The CDR3 DNA reads as TGTGCCAGCAGCCAAGCCGGGGGAACTGGAAACACCATATATTTT. This sequence encodes CASSQAGGTGNTIYF.